This section outlines one T cell receptor (beta chain) sequence together with its context. The target of this receptor is not known. No base quality values were provided; no much bigger clone lies one nucleotide off. The collaborating institutions used their own protocols to collect whole blood in K2EDTA tubes. Collaborator samples were shipped for TCRbeta analysis as frozen whole blood, isolated PBMCs, or DNA extracted from either sample type. TCRbeta CDR3 regions were amplified from genomic DNA by means of the immunoSEQ Assay, a bias-controlled multiplex PCR. As for the original processing: The number of nucleated cells in each sample was estimated by amplification of reference gene primers within the assay. To quantify the absolute abundance of each unique TCRbeta CDR3 rearrangement, sequence reads were collapsed and filtered. For each sample, productive Simpson clonality was calculated by taking the square root of Simpson's diversity index across productive rearrangements. What TCRdb holds here is the immuneACCESS table cut down to in-frame rearrangements. Part of the clones is not present; checked against another copy, under half of the missing clones reflect an unresolved V gene, and the others are unexplained. The V and J calls and clone size come from that table; D and trimming were worked out from the DNA. Present in this sample are 52,000 or so clones, 86% of which were seen just once. The ten largest make up under 3.5% of the sample.

This entry belongs to a study of blood T cell repertoires in COVID-19 (dated by TCRdb to about 2020). Context from the whole study: Samples covering the acute and convalescent phases of COVID-19 were provided by collaborators in the United States, Italy and Spain. The dataset comprised deeply sampled blood TCRbeta repertoires from subjects exposed to, actively infected with, or recovered from COVID-19. A de-identified subject ID, COVID-19 status, age in years and sex were almost always included in the sample metadata. The repertoires were released in a freely available public database intended as a resource for research on the immune response to SARS-CoV-2. The samples were drawn from the first 160 participants of the ongoing ImmuneRACE study and from under 1,500 subjects provided by 6 global collaborators. Where available, HLA class I and class II types were taken from metadata supplied by the sample provider and were not determined by assay-based typing. The material from the prospective study consisted of cDNA or gDNA derived from T cells, B-cell-depleted T cells, or PBMCs.

V is trimmed back by 3 bases and J by 1 base, and the junction contains 4 bases that no gene match accounts for. Sequences SGHNT (CDR1) and YYREEE (CDR2) are obtained from the germline V gene (reference sequence). Measured from the cysteine to the phenylalanine, the CDR3 is 15 residues long. The CDR3 DNA has 45 bases and is translated from base 1. Results the study describes overall, beyond this receptor: How much clinical and demographic metadata was included differed by source and by participant, and the metadata was provided uncurated.

The clonotype comes from a man at least 80 years old with acute or convalescent COVID-19. The sequenced sample consisted of peripheral blood. The chain was built from TRBV5-4 and TRBJ2-4; TRBD1 agrees with 7 junctional bases. The nucleotide sequence is given as TGTGCCAGCAGCTCACAACAGGGGGCCAAAAACATTCAGTACTTC. This sequence encodes CASSSQQGAKNIQYF. Beyond the CDR3, the reference TRBV5-4 and TRBJ2-4 genes provide the residues; the full variable domain reads: ETGVTQSPTHLIKTRGQQVTLRCSSQSGHNTVSWYQQALGQGPQFIFQYYREEENGRGNFPPRFSGLQFPNYSSELNVNALELDDSALYLCASSSQQGAKNIQYFGAGTRLSVL.